These 15 T cell receptor beta chains originate from one sample sequenced in a study of T-cell reconstitution after alpha-beta-depleted transplantation in children. Molecular barcoding with unique molecular identifiers was used for the TCRbeta library. TCRdb ran MiXCR on the PCR reads and lists one entry per CDR3 protein. The sample has 150,000 to 200,000 distinct CDR3 sequences, 5% to 6.5% seen once. Sequenced material: PBMCs, taken before TCRalphabeta/CD19-depleted stem cell transplant. The receptors shown here come from a girl less than two years old with combined immunodeficiency, due to receive a stem cell transplant.

This rearrangement joins TRBV20-1 to TRBJ1-6, with D possibly TRBD1 on 5 matching bases. The germline gives CDR1 DFQATT, CDR2 SNEGSKA (reference sequence). V lost 6 bases, J lost 8 bases, and 20 bases lay in between. There are 15 residues in the CDR3. CDR3 sequence (DNA): TGCAGTGCCCTAGGGGCTGGGGAGGGCGATTCACCCCTCCACTTT. Its protein is CSALGAGEGDSPLHF.

The sample holds many counts of this clonotype. The J gene is TRBJ1-6, the V gene TRBV6-5, with 12 bases identical to TRBD1. V lost 3 bases to trimming and J lost 8 bases; unmatched junction nucleotides: 14. Germline V gives CDR1 MNHEY, CDR2 SVGAGI. The CDR3 is 19 amino acids. The CDR3 DNA follows: TGTGCCAGCAGTTATTCCCCGGGACAGGGGGCGCTAATAGATTCACCCCTCCACTTT. Its translation is CASSYSPGQGALIDSPLHF.

This clonotype was found many times. The V call is TRBV29-1, the J call TRBJ2-5; D is possibly TRBD1 (5 bases). The germline gives CDR1 SQVTM, CDR2 ANQGSEA. Between the trimmed V and J ends, which lost 1 base and 3 bases, there was a span of 12 bases. This CDR3 is built from 14 residues. CDR3: CSVEGWTREETQYF. CDR3 DNA sequence: TGCAGCGTTGAAGGTTGGACACGGGAAGAGACCCAGTACTTC.

This clonotype was picked up many times. The CDR3 nucleotides read TGTGCCAGCAGTTTGGGAAGTTCCTATGGCTACACCTTC. It specifies CASSLGSSYGYTF. The chain combines TRBV12-3 or TRBV12-4 with TRBJ1-2; D remains ambiguous. The V gene lost 3 bases and the J gene lost 4 bases, with 9 bases spanning the gap. The CDR3 is 13 amino acids.

Many counts were recorded for this clonotype. This chain links TRBV9 with TRBJ2-3; 7 bases line up with TRBD2. V lost 3 bases and J lost 2; bases outside the gene matches: 18. Per germline, CDR1 SGDLS and CDR2 YYNGEE. The CDR3 runs 19 residues. Written as DNA, the CDR3 is TGTGCCAGCAGCGCCCCCTTTACTGGGACTACCCCCTTCACAGATACGCAGTATTTT. Its translation is CASSAPFTGTTPFTDTQYF.

This clonotype occurred many times. The chain joins TRBV7-2 to TRBJ2-7, with 10 bases lining up with TRBD2. J lost 4 bases, V lost 4 bases, and 10 bases had no gene match. CDR1 SGHTA and CDR2 FQGNSA come from the germline V gene. The CDR3 totals 16 residues. DNA for the CDR3: TGTGCCAGCAGCTACCCCTCTAGCGGGGGTTGGTACGAGCAGTACTTC. Protein: CASSYPSSGGWYEQYF. The whole variable domain, remainder taken from reference TRBV7-2 and TRBJ2-7, is GAGVSQSPSNKVTEKGKDVELRCDPISGHTALYWYRQSLGQGLEFLIYFQGNSAPDKSGLPSDRFSAERTGGSVSTLTIQRTQQEDSAVYLCASSYPSSGGWYEQYFGPGTRLTVT.

This clonotype has a count of ten or more. This chain uses TRBV7-6 with TRBJ2-7, with D unclear. CDR1 and CDR2 (germline): SGHVS, FNYEAQ. Trimming removed 2 bases at V and 1 base at J, with 6 bases between. The CDR3 consists of 13 residues. This chain's CDR3 is CASSLSASYEQYF. The CDR3 nucleotides are TGTGCCAGCAGCTTATCGGCTTCCTACGAGCAGTACTTC. Full variable domain (outside the CDR3, taken from reference TRBV7-6 and TRBJ2-7): GAGVSQSPRYKVTKRGQDVALRCDPISGHVSLYWYRQALGQGPEFLTYFNYEAQQDKSGLPNDRFSAERPEGSISTLTIQRTEQRDSAMYRCASSLSASYEQYFGPGTRLTVT.

This clonotype was recorded many times. The chain combines TRBV4-1 with TRBJ2-1; unclear D gene. Germline CDR1 and CDR2: MGHRA and YSYEKL. The CDR3 is made up of 15 amino acids. Trimming stripped 3 bases from V and 0 bases from J, with 9 bases between. The CDR3: CASSHPMSSYNEQFF. The CDR3 DNA reads as TGCGCCAGCAGCCATCCCATGTCCTCCTACAATGAGCAGTTCTTC.

This clonotype has at least ten counts. V usage is TRBV12-3 or TRBV12-4 and J usage is TRBJ1-2, with 8 bases fitting TRBD1. The ends lost 11 bases at V and 11 bases at J; junction bases unmatched: 10. This CDR3 comprises 11 residues. The CDR3 nucleotides are TGTGCCGGGGGGTCCCGACAGGGGTACACCTTC. Translation: CAGGSRQGYTF.

This clonotype was counted ten times or more. This chain uses TRBV7-9 with TRBJ2-5; D call uncertain. V was clipped by 4 bases and J by 5 bases, with 8 bases between them. CDR1 is SEHNR and CDR2 is FQNEAQ in the germline V gene (reference sequence). The CDR3 spans 12 residues. The CDR3 coding sequence is TGTGCCAGCAGCTCTCTTGGGGAGACCCAGTACTTC. The encoded protein is CASSSLGETQYF.

In this sample, this clonotype turned up many times. This chain links TRBV10-3 with TRBJ1-6, with D possibly matching TRBD1 (6 bases). The ends were cut back, 4 bases at V and 4 bases at J, with 17 bases in the middle. CDR1 is ENHRY and CDR2 is SYGVKD in the germline V gene. CDR3 length: 17 residues. The CDR3 protein is CAISVRQGNEYNSPLHF. The CDR3 DNA sequence: TGTGCCATCAGTGTCAGGCAGGGGAATGAATATAATTCACCCCTCCACTTT.

This clonotype has at least ten counts. The chain recombines TRBV11-2 with TRBJ2-4; 9 bases agree with TRBD2. Unmatched junction bases numbered 11, after V lost 5 bases and J lost 0 bases. Germline assignment: CDR1 SGHAT and CDR2 FQNNGV. The CDR3 loop spans 18 amino acids. The CDR3 sequence: CASSADLAGYLAKNIQYF. In DNA, the CDR3 is TGTGCCAGCAGCGCAGACCTAGCGGGATACTTAGCCAAAAACATTCAGTACTTC.

This clonotype came up many times. This sequence joins TRBV24-1 and TRBJ2-2, with D maybe TRBD2 (6 bases). The CDR3 is made up of 13 amino acids. The V and J ends lost 4 bases and 7 bases respectively, with 9 bases between them. Germline CDR1 is KGHDR and CDR2 is SFDVKD. CDR3 protein: CATSEEGIGELFF. As DNA, the CDR3 is TGTGCCACCAGTGAGGAGGGAATCGGGGAGCTGTTTTTT.

At least ten counts were recorded for this clonotype. V usage is TRBV12-3 or TRBV12-4 and J usage is TRBJ1-1; no clear D gene. This CDR3 is built from 11 residues. V lost 3 bases to trimming and J lost 11 bases, with 10 bases between them. The CDR3 coding sequence is TGTGCCAGCAGTTTGGCGGGATGGGCTTTCTTT. It yields the protein CASSLAGWAFF.

Ten or more counts support this clonotype. V and J are TRBV29-1 and TRBJ2-7; D is possibly TRBD1 (6 bases). V dropped 7 bases and J dropped 1 base, with 14 bases sitting between them. Germline loops: CDR1 SQVTM, CDR2 ANQGSEA. The CDR3 runs to 13 residues. The CDR3: CSASPGQSYEQYF. DNA of the CDR3: TGCAGCGCCTCCCCCGGACAGTCCTACGAGCAGTACTTC.